This T cell receptor (beta chain) originates from a study of T cells after yellow fever vaccination. As regards this clonotype: The antigen is not known. Sequence at one end of the junction differs from germline and may be a read error.

Overall study results and limits: Abundant bulk-population clonotypes could contaminate the FACS-sorted repertoires. Just a small share of clonotypes turned up in the CD4 compartment as well as the CD8 compartment.

Each CDR3 protein gets one entry after TCRdb re-called the 5' RACE reads with MiXCR. The data hold around 590,000 distinct CDR3 sequences, with 9% to 15% observed a single time. Germline CDR1 reads SGHRS; CDR2 reads YFSETQ. This CDR3 comprises 14 residues. The J gene is TRBJ2-1, the V gene TRBV5-1; 9 nucleotides agree with TRBD2. This receptor was identified in a young man who received the YFV17D yellow fever vaccine. The material sequenced was PBMCs, taken on the day of the yellow fever booster vaccination. CDR3 loop: CVSSLTSGPYEQFF. The CDR3 region has the DNA TGCGTCAGCAGCTTGACTAGCGGACCCTATGAGCAGTTCTTC.